A selection of T cell receptor beta chains follows, all from one sample in a study of metastatic and nonmetastatic thyroid tumors. TCRdb re-analyzed the PCR reads using MiXCR. The sample holds about 34,000 clones; around 15% are singletons and the top ten take roughly 3.2%. Sequenced input: blood. The receptors stem from a female donor with papillary thyroid cancer or a benign thyroid nodule (not recorded which). Some clones in this sample may be carry-over from other donors' samples. The CDR3 runs from the conserved cysteine through the conserved F or W. D genes are given only for firm matches. Clone size appears in some rows only: once, few, many, or a class for an expanded clone.

j_call clone_size d_call v_call cdr3_aa cdr3_nt
TRBJ2-7 few TRBD1 TRBV12-3/TRBV12-4 CASSSWTGTTYDQYF TGTGCCAGCAGTTCTTGGACAGGGACCACCTATGATCAGTACTTC
TRBJ2-7 - - TRBV7-9 CASSTGREQYF TGTGCCAGCAGCACGGGACGCGAGCAGTACTTC
TRBJ2-7 - - TRBV6-1 CASKAFRRASYEQYF TGTGCCAGCAAGGCTTTTCGGCGGGCCTCCTACGAGCAGTACTTC
TRBJ1-2 many TRBD1 TRBV28 CASMKDREGYTF TGTGCCAGCATGAAGGACAGGGAGGGCTACACCTTC
TRBJ1-1 many - TRBV25-1 CASSPPGESTEAFF TGTGCCAGCAGTCCCCCCGGGGAGTCCACTGAAGCTTTCTTT
TRBJ1-1 - - TRBV11-3 CASSWAGVSTEAFF TGTGCCAGCAGCTGGGCAGGGGTAAGCACTGAAGCTTTCTTT
TRBJ2-6 many - TRBV7-8 CASRASGNGANVLTF TGTGCCAGCAGGGCCTCAGGCAATGGGGCCAACGTCCTGACTTTC
TRBJ2-5 many - TRBV20-1 CSPLFSETQYF TGCAGTCCCTTATTCTCAGAGACCCAGTACTTC
TRBJ1-2 - - TRBV30 CAWSPIRDSYTF TGTGCCTGGAGTCCCATCCGTGATAGCTACACCTTC
TRBJ1-5 many TRBD1 TRBV6-1 CASRRQGNNQPQHF TGTGCCAGCAGGAGACAGGGGAACAATCAGCCCCAGCATTTT
TRBJ2-7 medium-sized - TRBV28 CASSGRPYEQYF TGTGCCAGCTCGGGTAGGCCCTACGAGCAGTACTTC
TRBJ2-7 medium-sized TRBD2 TRBV5-1 CASGGTSSYEQYF TGCGCCAGCGGAGGGACTAGCTCCTACGAGCAGTACTTC
TRBJ2-7 few TRBD2 TRBV6-4 CASSETSGSYEQYF TGTGCCAGCAGTGAAACTAGCGGGAGCTACGAGCAGTACTTC
TRBJ1-2 many TRBD1 TRBV28 CASSSEQGAGYGYTF TGTGCCAGCAGTTCCGAACAGGGGGCTGGCTATGGCTACACCTTC
TRBJ1-2 many - TRBV5-1 CASSLTGYGYTF TGCGCCAGCAGCTTGACAGGCTATGGCTACACCTTC
TRBJ2-1 - - TRBV14 CASSQHPVWRDRSSYNEQFF TGTGCCAGCAGCCAACATCCGGTGTGGAGGGACAGAAGCTCCTACAATGAGCAGTTCTTC
TRBJ2-1 many TRBD2 TRBV24-1 CATSDPRTSGDEQFF TGTGCCACCAGTGACCCCAGGACTAGCGGTGATGAGCAGTTCTTC
TRBJ2-1 few - TRBV28 CASSSPSGTASSYNEQFF TGTGCCAGCAGTTCCCCATCAGGGACTGCGAGCTCCTACAATGAGCAGTTCTTC
TRBJ1-2 few - TRBV30 CAWKAVNGYTF TGTGCCTGGAAGGCAGTGAATGGCTACACCTTC
TRBJ2-7 - - TRBV11-2 CASSARLEEQYF TGTGCCAGCAGCGCCAGACTAGAAGAGCAGTACTTC
TRBJ2-2 many TRBD2 TRBV7-6 CASSLGAQREGVGELFF TGTGCCAGCAGCTTAGGTGCCCAGCGGGAGGGGGTCGGGGAGCTGTTTTTT
TRBJ2-7 many TRBD2 TRBV27 CASSLQLAGSYEQYF TGTGCCAGCAGTTTACAACTAGCGGGGTCCTACGAGCAGTACTTC
TRBJ1-1 many - TRBV6-6 CASSYTPGTEAFF TGTGCCAGCAGTTACACACCGGGGACTGAAGCTTTCTTT
TRBJ2-2 many TRBD1 TRBV12-3/TRBV12-4 CASSPPTTGPGELFF TGTGCCAGCAGTCCTCCCACGACAGGGCCCGGGGAGCTGTTTTTT